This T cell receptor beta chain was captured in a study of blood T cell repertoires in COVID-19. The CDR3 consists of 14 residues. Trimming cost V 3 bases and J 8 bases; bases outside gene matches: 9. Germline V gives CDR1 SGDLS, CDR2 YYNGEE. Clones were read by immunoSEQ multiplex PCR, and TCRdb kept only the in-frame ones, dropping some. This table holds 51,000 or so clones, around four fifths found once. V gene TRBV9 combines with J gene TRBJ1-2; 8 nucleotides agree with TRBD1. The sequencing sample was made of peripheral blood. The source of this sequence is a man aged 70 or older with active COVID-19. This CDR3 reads CASSAGGGRRGYTF. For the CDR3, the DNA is TGTGCCAGCAGCGCAGGGGGCGGCAGACGGGGCTACACCTTC.